A selection of T cell receptor beta chains follows, all from one sample in a study of control samples from healthy donors and cancer patients. Method: immunoSEQ multiplex PCR; TCRdb's copy keeps in-frame clones and lacks some. This sample has about 12,000 clones, with over 75% found just once. Material: formalin-fixed, paraffin-embedded tissue. These receptors all come from a male donor with melanoma. The CDR3 runs from the conserved cysteine through the conserved F or W. The D gene is left open where the match is weak. A row's size may be missing; if present it is once, few, many or a size class.

d_gene	abundance	v_gene	j_gene	CDR3nt	CDR3aa
.	.	TRBV9	TRBJ2-3	TGTGCCAGCAGCGTAGTCTCTGGCGGAGGCAGCACAGATACGCAGTATTTT	CASSVVSGGGSTDTQYF
.	.	TRBV24-1	TRBJ1-5	TGTGCCACCAGTGACAAGGACAAAATCAGTCAGCCCCAGCATTTT	CATSDKDKISQPQHF
TRBD2	once	TRBV2	TRBJ2-7	TGTGCCAGCAGTGCGGCTAGCGGAACCTACGAGCAGTACTTC	CASSAASGTYEQYF
.	.	TRBV4-1	TRBJ1-2	TGCGCCAGCAGCCAAGCTACAGGGACTAATAACTATGGCTACACCTTC	CASSQATGTNNYGYTF
TRBD2	.	TRBV10-1	TRBJ2-7	TGCGCCAGCAGTGGAGAACTAGCGGGGAGGATTGGAACCTACGAGCAGTACTTC	CASSGELAGRIGTYEQYF
.	.	TRBV4-1	TRBJ1-3	TGCGCCAGCAGCTATACAGGGAAGCCGGACACCATATATTTT	CASSYTGKPDTIYF
TRBD2	few	TRBV20-1	TRBJ2-5	TGCAGTGCTAGTAAGGGGACTACCTACCAAGAGACCCAGTACTTC	CSASKGTTYQETQYF
.	.	TRBV2	TRBJ2-2	TGTGCCAGCAGTGTTAAGGGGTTAAATTCCGGGGAGCTGTTTTTT	CASSVKGLNSGELFF
TRBD2	.	TRBV24-1	TRBJ2-1	TGTGCCACCAGTGACTCGGGACTAGATTACAATGAGCAGTTCTTC	CATSDSGLDYNEQFF
TRBD2	.	TRBV19	TRBJ2-1	TGTGCCAGTAGTTCGCTAGCGGGAGGGAACAATGAGCAGTTCTTC	CASSSLAGGNNEQFF
.	.	TRBV5-4	TRBJ2-3	TGTGCCAGCAGCTTGGACAGCACAGATACGCAGTATTTT	CASSLDSTDTQYF
TRBD1	.	TRBV6-1	TRBJ1-2	TGTGCCAGCAGTGAAGCGACAGGGGGCGGTGGCTACACCTTC	CASSEATGGGGYTF
.	once	TRBV14	TRBJ2-5	TGTGCCAGCAGCCAAGATTTTGGAAAGGGTCAAGAGACCCAGTACTTC	CASSQDFGKGQETQYF
.	.	TRBV5-6	TRBJ1-6	TGTGCCAGCAGCTTAATTGCAGGGTTTGCTTCACCCCTCCACTTT	CASSLIAGFASPLHF
TRBD1	.	TRBV7-9	TRBJ2-5	TGTGCCAGCAGCTCCTGGACAGGGGGGGAGACCCAGTACTTC	CASSSWTGGETQYF
.	.	TRBV6-1	TRBJ1-2	TGTGCCAGCAGTGAAGTCCAGGGCTACTATGGCTACACCTTC	CASSEVQGYYGYTF
TRBD2	.	TRBV19	TRBJ2-1	TGTGCCAGTACCGATCTTGGGACTAGCGGGAGTAAGAATGAGCAGTTCTTC	CASTDLGTSGSKNEQFF
.	.	TRBV7-2	TRBJ2-2	TGTGCCAGCAGCCGTACAGGTTCCGCAAACACCGGGGAGCTGTTTTTT	CASSRTGSANTGELFF
.	once	TRBV5-6	TRBJ1-2	TGTGCCAGCAGCTTGCGGACAAGCTATGGCTACACCTTC	CASSLRTSYGYTF
TRBD1	.	TRBV11-3	TRBJ1-2	TGTGCCAGCAGCCGGGGAGGGGGCGATGGCTACACCTTC	CASSRGGGDGYTF
.	.	TRBV3-1/TRBV3-2	TRBJ1-6	TGTGCCAGCAGCCAAACTATGCTCAGGAGCTCCTATAATTCACCCCTCCACTTT	CASSQTMLRSSYNSPLHF
.	.	TRBV2	TRBJ1-6	TGTGCCAGCAGCGACCTGGGGGGCCGAATTCCACCCCTCCACTTT	CASSDLGGRIPPLHF
.	.	TRBV7-3	TRBJ2-2	TGTGCCAGCAGCCCCCGCCCCACCGGGGAGCTGTTTTTT	CASSPRPTGELFF
.	few	TRBV9	TRBJ2-3	TGTGCCAGCAGCGTAGACGTGGCAGAGGTACAGTATTTT	CASSVDVAEVQYF
TRBD1	.	TRBV12-3/TRBV12-4	TRBJ1-2	TGTGCCAGCAGTTTAGGGACAGGGGATGGCTACACCTTC	CASSLGTGDGYTF
TRBD2	.	TRBV24-1	TRBJ2-1	TGTGCCACCAGTGAACCAGGGACTAGCGGGAGTGATCGGCAGTTCTTC	CATSEPGTSGSDRQFF
.	.	TRBV4-2	TRBJ2-2	TGTGCCAGCAGCTACTCCCAACTGGGCACCGGGGAGCTGTTTTTT	CASSYSQLGTGELFF
TRBD2	.	TRBV5-6	TRBJ2-1	TGTGCCAGCAGCTTGCGACAGACTAGCGGGAACAATGAGCAGTTCTTC	CASSLRQTSGNNEQFF
.	.	TRBV3-1/TRBV3-2	TRBJ1-3	TGTGCCAGCAGCCAACTGGGAAGGGCTCGCTCTGGAAACACCATATATTTT	CASSQLGRARSGNTIYF